This T cell receptor (beta chain) derives from a study of T cell repertoires in cytomegalovirus infection. The wider study: Indicated by public TCR beta signatures were CMV infection and matching HLA type.

TCRdb reanalysed the reads using MiXCR and keeps one entry per CDR3 protein. The sample shows 100,000 to 150,000 distinct CDR3 sequences, about 24% of them seen only once. On this clonotype: The antigen is undetermined.

Trimming pared 8 bases from V and 5 bases from J, leaving 10 bases between. The CDR3 covers 12 residues. Germline V gene lookup returns CDR1 MDHEN and CDR2 SYDVKM. The source is a human donor in good health (CMV status not recorded). Some clones in this sample may be carry-over from other donors' samples. V gene TRBV28 combines with J gene TRBJ1-3; D is possibly TRBD1 (5 bases). Sequencing was done on a sample of PBMCs, sequenced either directly or after in vitro stimulation (not recorded which). CDR3 in amino acids: CASRQYRNTIYF. The CDR3 DNA sequence: TGTGCCAGCCGACAGTATCGAAACACCATATATTTT.